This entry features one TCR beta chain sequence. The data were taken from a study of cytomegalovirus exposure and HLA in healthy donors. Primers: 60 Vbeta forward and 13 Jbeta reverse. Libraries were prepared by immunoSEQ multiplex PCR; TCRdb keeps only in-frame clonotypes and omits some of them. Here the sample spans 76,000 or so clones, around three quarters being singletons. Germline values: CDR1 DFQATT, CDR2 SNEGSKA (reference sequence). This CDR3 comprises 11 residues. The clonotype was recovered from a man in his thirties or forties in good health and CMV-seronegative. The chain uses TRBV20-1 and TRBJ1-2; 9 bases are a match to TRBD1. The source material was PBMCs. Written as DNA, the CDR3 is TGCAGGGCCCTGGGACAGGGAATGTCCACCTTC. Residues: CRALGQGMSTF.